The rows below give T cell receptor delta chains drawn from one sample of a study of γδ T cells in repeated Plasmodium falciparum infection. TCRdb re-called the multiplex PCR reads with CATT. The table records around 82,000 delta-chain clones, almost 1.5% of them present only once. The material sequenced was gamma-delta T cells from blood. The receptors derive from a pool of human donors (malaria-infected and uninfected, not separated). The CDR3 runs from the conserved cysteine through the conserved F or W. Each record gives: clone size, D gene, J gene, V gene, CDR3 protein, CDR3 DNA. A D gene is named only where the DNA matches it firmly. Clone size is given as once, few or many counts, or a class when the clone is expanded.

many	TRDD3	TRDJ1	TRDV1	CALGERGPPGWGIGGTDKLIF	TGTGCTCTTGGGGAACGAGGTCCTCCGGGGTGGGGGATAGGAGGAACCGATAAACTCATCTTT
many	TRDD3	TRDJ1	TRDV1	CALGFRLLPGIRSGYTDKLIF	TGTGCTCTTGGGTTTCGCCTTCTCCCGGGGATACGGTCCGGTTACACCGATAAACTCATCTTT
many	TRDD3	TRDJ1	TRDV1	CALGGRRGDSTDKLIF	TGTGCTCTTGGGGGCCGACGGGGGGATAGTACCGATAAACTCATCTTT
many	-	TRDJ2	TRDV1	CALGELLTSWGGLTAQLFF	TGTGCTCTTGGGGAACTATTAACTTCCTGGGGGGGATTGACAGCACAACTCTTCTTT
medium-sized	TRDD3	TRDJ3	TRDV2	CACDTAGYGGIPGSWDTRQMFF	TGTGCCTGTGACACGGCAGGATACGGGGGGATACCGGGCTCCTGGGACACCCGACAGATGTTTTTC
medium-sized	TRDD3	TRDJ1	TRDV2	CACDQTGGYGDKLIF	TGTGCCTGTGACCAAACTGGGGGATACGGCGATAAACTCATCTTT
many	-	TRDJ1	TRDV1	CALGLFPKVTPLHTPSDNTPHPYTDKLIF	TGTGCTCTTGGGCTATTTCCGAAAGTCACACCCCTTCACACCCCATCCGATAACACACCCCATCCTTACACCGATAAACTCATCTTT
many	TRDD3	TRDJ1	TRDV1	CALGEVNGSQTGGYSTDTDKLIF	TGTGCTCTTGGGGAAGTGAACGGTTCACAAACTGGGGGATACTCCACAGACACCGATAAACTCATCTTT
many	-	TRDJ2	TRDV1	CALGEQVVRVKSAQLFF	TGTGCTCTTGGGGAACAGGTGGTACGCGTAAAGTCAGCACAACTCTTCTTT
medium-sized	TRDD3	TRDJ1	TRDV2	CACDNLLGDTGVTDKLIF	TGTGCCTGTGACAATCTACTGGGGGATACGGGCGTGACCGATAAACTCATCTTT
many	-	TRDJ2	TRDV1	CALGAGPRPTPLTAQLFF	TGTGCTCTTGGGGCAGGCCCCCGGCCCACGCCTTTGACAGCACAACTCTTCTTT
many	TRDD3	TRDJ1	TRDV1	CALGEFSLGDLSTDKLIF	TGTGCTCTTGGGGAATTTTCACTGGGGGACCTATCAACCGATAAACTCATCTTT
few	TRDD3	TRDJ1	TRDV1	CALGERLYLPTGDTHSDKLIF	TGTGCTCTTGGGGAACGCCTCTACCTACCTACGGGGGATACGCATTCCGATAAACTCATCTTT
many	-	TRDJ1	TRDV1	CALGELSLREATDKLIF	TGTGCTCTTGGGGAACTGTCCCTACGCGAGGCCACCGATAAACTCATCTTT
many	-	TRDJ1	TRDV1	CALAISLPPLGMQGDKLIF	TGTGCTCTTGCCATCTCCCTCCCACCTCTGGGGATGCAGGGCGATAAACTCATCTTT
many	TRDD3	TRDJ2	TRDV1	CALGEKSPRELGDLTAQLFF	TGTGCTCTTGGGGAAAAAAGTCCTAGGGAACTGGGGGACTTGACAGCACAACTCTTCTTT